A selection of T cell receptor beta chains follows, all from one sample in a study of blood T cell repertoires in COVID-19. TCRdb's copy holds only in-frame clones and misses some; the assay was immunoSEQ multiplex PCR. This sample has a few hundred thousand clones, with approximately 88% found just once. Sequencing used peripheral blood. These receptors were collected from a woman younger than 45 who had recovered from COVID-19. The CDR3 runs from the conserved cysteine through the conserved F or W. Fields, in order: D gene, J gene, clone size, V gene, CDR3 DNA, CDR3 protein. The D gene is left open where the match is weak. Clone sizes are given selectively: once, few, many, or a class where the clone is expanded.

D gene: TRBD2; J gene: TRBJ2-2; clone size: .; V gene: TRBV9; CDR3 DNA: TGTGCCAGCAGCGGCCTAGCGGGGGCCGTGAATTGGGACACCGGGGAGCTGTTTTTT; CDR3 protein: CASSGLAGAVNWDTGELFF
D gene: TRBD1; J gene: TRBJ1-1; clone size: .; V gene: TRBV6-5; CDR3 DNA: TGTGCCACAGTAAACAGGGGGGAGTTGGAAGCTTTCTTT; CDR3 protein: CATVNRGELEAFF
D gene: TRBD1; J gene: TRBJ2-2; clone size: .; V gene: TRBV4-3; CDR3 DNA: TGCGCCAGCAGCCAATTGACCGGGACAGAAAACACCGGGGAGCTGTTTTTT; CDR3 protein: CASSQLTGTENTGELFF
D gene: TRBD2; J gene: TRBJ2-2; clone size: .; V gene: TRBV7-3; CDR3 DNA: TGTGCCAGCAGCTCGGGACTAGCGGGGACGAACACCGGGGAGCTGTTTTTT; CDR3 protein: CASSSGLAGTNTGELFF
D gene: .; J gene: TRBJ1-5; clone size: few; V gene: TRBV13; CDR3 DNA: TGTGCCAGCAGACTCGCCTTGGTTGTCAATCAGCCCCAGCATTTT; CDR3 protein: CASRLALVVNQPQHF
D gene: TRBD1; J gene: TRBJ2-7; clone size: .; V gene: TRBV6-6; CDR3 DNA: TGTGCCAGCAGTTACTCGATAGGACAGGGGTATGGGCAGTACTTC; CDR3 protein: CASSYSIGQGYGQYF
D gene: .; J gene: TRBJ1-1; clone size: .; V gene: TRBV4-1; CDR3 DNA: TGCGCCAGCAGCCAAGTGCAGGGGACTGAAGCTTTCTTT; CDR3 protein: CASSQVQGTEAFF
D gene: TRBD1; J gene: TRBJ1-5; clone size: .; V gene: TRBV2; CDR3 DNA: TGTGCCAGCAGTGCCCGACAGGGTGAGCAGCCCCAGCATTTT; CDR3 protein: CASSARQGEQPQHF
D gene: .; J gene: TRBJ2-1; clone size: .; V gene: TRBV18; CDR3 DNA: TGTGCCAGCTCCCCGGGACAATCGGTCGAGCAGTTCTTC; CDR3 protein: CASSPGQSVEQFF
D gene: .; J gene: TRBJ1-1; clone size: .; V gene: TRBV5-1; CDR3 DNA: TGCGCCAGCATACCCTCCACAGGGCGGACTGAAGCTTTCTTT; CDR3 protein: CASIPSTGRTEAFF
D gene: .; J gene: TRBJ1-5; clone size: .; V gene: TRBV6-5; CDR3 DNA: TGTGCCAGCAGTTACTCAGGACAGAGCAATCAGCCCCAGCATTTT; CDR3 protein: CASSYSGQSNQPQHF
D gene: .; J gene: TRBJ1-5; clone size: .; V gene: TRBV28; CDR3 DNA: TGTGCCAGCAGTGGGCGGGGAAATAGCAATCAGCCCCAGCATTTT; CDR3 protein: CASSGRGNSNQPQHF
D gene: TRBD2; J gene: TRBJ2-1; clone size: .; V gene: TRBV6-5; CDR3 DNA: TGTGCCAGCAGTTTCGTGTCAGCGGGGACCACCGGTGAGCAGTTCTTC; CDR3 protein: CASSFVSAGTTGEQFF
D gene: TRBD1; J gene: TRBJ2-7; clone size: .; V gene: TRBV2; CDR3 DNA: TGTGCCAGCAGTGTAGGACAGGGTCTTAAGCAGTACTTC; CDR3 protein: CASSVGQGLKQYF
D gene: TRBD2; J gene: TRBJ2-5; clone size: .; V gene: TRBV15; CDR3 DNA: TGTGCCACCAGCAGATCGCGCGGGGCTAGCGGGGCCCAAGAGACCCAGTACTTC; CDR3 protein: CATSRSRGASGAQETQYF
D gene: .; J gene: TRBJ1-1; clone size: .; V gene: TRBV7-9; CDR3 DNA: TGTGCCAGCAGCCTTAGGGAGGACACTGAAGCTTTCTTT; CDR3 protein: CASSLREDTEAFF
D gene: .; J gene: TRBJ1-4; clone size: .; V gene: TRBV5-6; CDR3 DNA: TGTGCCAGCAGCCGGGGGGAGAACGAAAAACTGTTTTTT; CDR3 protein: CASSRGENEKLFF
D gene: TRBD2; J gene: TRBJ2-3; clone size: .; V gene: TRBV10-3; CDR3 DNA: TGTGCCATCAGTGGGCTAGCGGGGGCCTCAGTCGCGGATACGCAGTATTTT; CDR3 protein: CAISGLAGASVADTQYF
D gene: .; J gene: TRBJ2-1; clone size: .; V gene: TRBV5-4; CDR3 DNA: TGTGCCAGCAGCGACAAAACCTCCTACAATGAGCAGTTCTTC; CDR3 protein: CASSDKTSYNEQFF
D gene: TRBD2; J gene: TRBJ2-3; clone size: .; V gene: TRBV27; CDR3 DNA: TGTGCCAGCAGTTCCCGAGCGGGGGGGCACGCAGATACGCAGTATTTT; CDR3 protein: CASSSRAGGHADTQYF
D gene: TRBD1; J gene: TRBJ1-3; clone size: .; V gene: TRBV5-6; CDR3 DNA: TGTGCCAGCAGCTTGCCTTACAGGGGGAGTGGAAACACCATATATTTT; CDR3 protein: CASSLPYRGSGNTIYF
D gene: .; J gene: TRBJ2-4; clone size: .; V gene: TRBV5-1; CDR3 DNA: TGCGCCAGCAGCTTGACAATAGCCAAAAACATTCAGTACTTC; CDR3 protein: CASSLTIAKNIQYF
D gene: .; J gene: TRBJ2-3; clone size: .; V gene: TRBV7-8; CDR3 DNA: TGTGCCAGCAGCCCTTTTTCCCCCACAGATACGCAGTATTTT; CDR3 protein: CASSPFSPTDTQYF
D gene: .; J gene: TRBJ2-2; clone size: .; V gene: TRBV13; CDR3 DNA: TGTGCCAGCAGCTTAGAGGGGCCGGTCACCGGGGAGCTGTTTTTT; CDR3 protein: CASSLEGPVTGELFF
D gene: TRBD2; J gene: TRBJ2-2; clone size: .; V gene: TRBV9; CDR3 DNA: TGTGCCAGCAGCGTAGGCACTAGCGGGGTCGACACCGGGGAGCTGTTTTTT; CDR3 protein: CASSVGTSGVDTGELFF
D gene: .; J gene: TRBJ1-2; clone size: once; V gene: TRBV11-3; CDR3 DNA: TGTGCCAGCAGCCCAAGTCGAGACAGCCCTATAAGGAACTATGGCTACACCTTC; CDR3 protein: CASSPSRDSPIRNYGYTF
D gene: TRBD1; J gene: TRBJ1-1; clone size: .; V gene: TRBV9; CDR3 DNA: TGTGCCAGCAGCCCCAACAGGGGCTTAAGCACTGAAGCTTTCTTT; CDR3 protein: CASSPNRGLSTEAFF
D gene: .; J gene: TRBJ1-3; clone size: .; V gene: TRBV7-2; CDR3 DNA: TGTGCCAGCAGCTTAATTGGCGGGACCTCTGGAAACACCATATATTTT; CDR3 protein: CASSLIGGTSGNTIYF